The rows below give T cell receptor beta chains drawn from one sample of a study of blood T cell repertoires in COVID-19. The data were produced by immunoSEQ multiplex PCR, yet TCRdb's version contains in-frame clones alone and is incomplete. The data show over 100,000 clones, roughly four fifths seen once. Sequencing used peripheral blood. These receptors were taken from a human donor in a cohort sampled during active COVID-19. The CDR3 runs from the conserved cysteine through the conserved F or W. Each record gives: clone size, V gene, J gene, D gene, CDR3 protein, CDR3 DNA. D genes are given only for firm matches. Clone size appears in some rows only: once, few, many, or a class for an expanded clone.

clone_size: .
v_call: TRBV7-6
j_call: TRBJ1-1
d_call: .
cdr3_aa: CASSLNPQGMNTEAFF
cdr3_nt: TGTGCCAGCAGCTTAAACCCCCAGGGCATGAACACTGAAGCTTTCTTT

clone_size: .
v_call: TRBV30
j_call: TRBJ1-2
d_call: .
cdr3_aa: CACKGLTRGYTF
cdr3_nt: TGTGCCTGCAAGGGATTGACTAGGGGCTACACCTTC

clone_size: .
v_call: TRBV27
j_call: TRBJ1-1
d_call: TRBD1
cdr3_aa: CASSPWTGGDTEAFF
cdr3_nt: TGTGCCAGCAGTCCGTGGACAGGAGGTGACACTGAAGCTTTCTTT

clone_size: .
v_call: TRBV29-1
j_call: TRBJ2-7
d_call: TRBD1
cdr3_aa: CSVGTGGNEQYF
cdr3_nt: TGCAGCGTCGGGACAGGGGGCAACGAGCAGTACTTC

clone_size: .
v_call: TRBV28
j_call: TRBJ1-1
d_call: .
cdr3_aa: CASSPPGMNTEAFF
cdr3_nt: TGTGCCAGCAGTCCGCCCGGGATGAACACTGAAGCTTTCTTT

clone_size: .
v_call: TRBV6-5
j_call: TRBJ1-1
d_call: .
cdr3_aa: CASIDSPNTEAFF
cdr3_nt: TGTGCCAGCATCGACAGTCCGAACACTGAAGCTTTCTTT

clone_size: .
v_call: TRBV4-3
j_call: TRBJ2-7
d_call: .
cdr3_aa: CASSQLLGQKSYEQYF
cdr3_nt: TGCGCCAGCAGCCAACTTTTAGGACAGAAGTCCTACGAGCAGTACTTC

clone_size: few
v_call: TRBV5-6
j_call: TRBJ1-2
d_call: TRBD1
cdr3_aa: CASSWDRGASGYTF
cdr3_nt: TGTGCCAGCAGCTGGGACAGGGGCGCGAGTGGCTACACCTTC

clone_size: once
v_call: TRBV5-6
j_call: TRBJ1-2
d_call: TRBD1
cdr3_aa: CASSRGQAKNYGYTF
cdr3_nt: TGTGCCAGCAGCAGAGGACAGGCGAAAAACTATGGCTACACCTTC

clone_size: .
v_call: TRBV30
j_call: TRBJ1-1
d_call: .
cdr3_aa: CARGGRGGTEAFF
cdr3_nt: TGTGCTCGGGGAGGTAGGGGAGGAACTGAAGCTTTCTTT

clone_size: .
v_call: TRBV7-6
j_call: TRBJ2-5
d_call: TRBD1
cdr3_aa: CASSQGQGYETQYF
cdr3_nt: TGTGCCAGCAGCCAAGGACAGGGGTACGAGACCCAGTACTTC

clone_size: once
v_call: TRBV18
j_call: TRBJ2-2
d_call: .
cdr3_aa: CASSGQKNTGELFF
cdr3_nt: TGTGCCAGCTCAGGACAGAAAAACACCGGGGAGCTGTTTTTT

clone_size: .
v_call: TRBV3-1/TRBV3-2
j_call: TRBJ2-1
d_call: TRBD1
cdr3_aa: CASSQADRVVSNEQFF
cdr3_nt: TGTGCCAGCAGCCAAGCCGACAGGGTCGTATCGAATGAGCAGTTCTTC

clone_size: .
v_call: TRBV5-6
j_call: TRBJ2-7
d_call: .
cdr3_aa: CASSTVDSSYEQYF
cdr3_nt: TGTGCCAGCAGCACGGTGGACAGTTCCTACGAGCAGTACTTC

clone_size: .
v_call: TRBV5-6
j_call: TRBJ1-5
d_call: .
cdr3_aa: CASSLVSSAQHF
cdr3_nt: TGTGCCAGCAGCTTGGTGTCCTCGGCCCAGCATTTT

clone_size: .
v_call: TRBV7-2
j_call: TRBJ2-7
d_call: TRBD2
cdr3_aa: CASSISRGGGYEQYF
cdr3_nt: TGTGCCAGCAGCATCTCGCGGGGGGGCGGCTACGAGCAGTACTTC

clone_size: .
v_call: TRBV27
j_call: TRBJ2-1
d_call: TRBD2
cdr3_aa: CASSLSRLANNEQFF
cdr3_nt: TGTGCCAGCAGTTTATCTCGACTAGCTAATAATGAGCAGTTCTTC

clone_size: .
v_call: TRBV19
j_call: TRBJ2-7
d_call: TRBD1
cdr3_aa: CASSIDRVTYEQYF
cdr3_nt: TGTGCCAGTAGTATCGACAGGGTAACCTACGAGCAGTACTTC

clone_size: .
v_call: TRBV29-1
j_call: TRBJ1-2
d_call: TRBD1
cdr3_aa: CSVRSTGNYGYTF
cdr3_nt: TGCAGCGTCCGCTCGACAGGGAACTATGGCTACACCTTC

clone_size: .
v_call: TRBV6-5
j_call: TRBJ1-6
d_call: .
cdr3_aa: CASSPSSYNSPLHF
cdr3_nt: TGTGCCAGTTCTCCGAGCTCCTATAATTCACCCCTCCACTTT

clone_size: once
v_call: TRBV7-8
j_call: TRBJ1-2
d_call: .
cdr3_aa: CASSLAGAGARYGYTF
cdr3_nt: TGTGCCAGCAGCTTAGCGGGGGCGGGGGCCCGTTATGGCTACACCTTC

clone_size: few
v_call: TRBV24-1
j_call: TRBJ2-2
d_call: TRBD1
cdr3_aa: CATSDSWTGPGELFF
cdr3_nt: TGTGCCACCAGTGATTCGTGGACAGGGCCCGGGGAGCTGTTTTTT

clone_size: .
v_call: TRBV3-1/TRBV3-2
j_call: TRBJ2-7
d_call: TRBD1
cdr3_aa: CASSQGQGNEQYF
cdr3_nt: TGTGCCAGCAGCCAGGGACAGGGGAACGAGCAGTACTTC

clone_size: .
v_call: TRBV24-1
j_call: TRBJ1-4
d_call: .
cdr3_aa: CATSDFRGGNEKLFF
cdr3_nt: TGTGCCACCAGTGATTTTAGGGGTGGTAATGAAAAACTGTTTTTT

clone_size: .
v_call: TRBV19
j_call: TRBJ1-5
d_call: .
cdr3_aa: CASSMMAQPQHF
cdr3_nt: TGTGCCAGTAGTATGATGGCTCAGCCCCAGCATTTT

clone_size: .
v_call: TRBV6-5
j_call: TRBJ2-2
d_call: TRBD1
cdr3_aa: CASSRDRDTGELFF
cdr3_nt: TGTGCCAGCAGCCGGGACAGGGACACCGGGGAGCTGTTTTTT

clone_size: .
v_call: TRBV28
j_call: TRBJ1-2
d_call: .
cdr3_aa: CASSFWQENYGYTF
cdr3_nt: TGTGCCAGCAGTTTCTGGCAGGAAAACTATGGCTACACCTTC

clone_size: .
v_call: TRBV19
j_call: TRBJ1-5
d_call: .
cdr3_aa: CASSQAGRQPQHF
cdr3_nt: TGTGCCAGTAGTCAAGCAGGGCGACAGCCCCAGCATTTT